Listed below are T cell receptor beta chains from one sample, sequenced in a study of CD8 T cells in Susac syndrome. One entry per CDR3 protein, called by TCRdb with MiXCR from the immunoSEQ multiplex PCR reads. The data show over 140,000 distinct CDR3 sequences, with just under 95% seen just once and more than 0.14% held by the top ten. The source material was CD4+ T cells from PBMCs. The source of these receptors is a human donor with Susac syndrome. CDR3s include the opening cysteine and the closing phenylalanine or tryptophan. The D gene is left open where the match is weak. Clone size is given for some rows only: seen once, a few or many times, or a class if the clone is expanded.

J gene: TRBJ2-5; D gene: TRBD2; clone size: .; V gene: TRBV4-1; CDR3 DNA: TGCGCCAGCAGCCAATGGCTAGCGGGGGGATTCCAAGAGACCCAGTACTTC; CDR3 protein: CASSQWLAGGFQETQYF
J gene: TRBJ2-5; D gene: .; clone size: .; V gene: TRBV28; CDR3 DNA: TGTGCCAGCAGTTTATGGACAGGTGGTCAAGAGACCCAGTACTTC; CDR3 protein: CASSLWTGGQETQYF
J gene: TRBJ1-5; D gene: .; clone size: .; V gene: TRBV30; CDR3 DNA: TGTGCCTGGAGCGGGGGGAATTGGAATCAGCCCCAGCATTTT; CDR3 protein: CAWSGGNWNQPQHF
J gene: TRBJ1-1; D gene: .; clone size: .; V gene: TRBV4-2; CDR3 DNA: TGTGCCAGCAGCCAAGAGGGGGGTTCCACTGAAGCTTTCTTT; CDR3 protein: CASSQEGGSTEAFF
J gene: TRBJ2-5; D gene: .; clone size: .; V gene: TRBV7-7; CDR3 DNA: TGTGCTAGCAGCTTAGGACTTCGAGAGACCCAGTACTTC; CDR3 protein: CASSLGLRETQYF
J gene: TRBJ2-1; D gene: .; clone size: .; V gene: TRBV6-6; CDR3 DNA: TGTGCCAGCACCGGGGACGAGCAGTTCTTC; CDR3 protein: CASTGDEQFF
J gene: TRBJ2-5; D gene: .; clone size: .; V gene: TRBV3-1; CDR3 DNA: TGTGCCAGCAGCCACCGGGACCCTCAAGAGACCCAGTACTTC; CDR3 protein: CASSHRDPQETQYF
J gene: TRBJ1-2; D gene: TRBD1; clone size: .; V gene: TRBV29-1; CDR3 DNA: TGTAGCCTTTTGGACAGGCTCTATGGCTACACCTTC; CDR3 protein: CSLLDRLYGYTF
J gene: TRBJ2-7; D gene: TRBD1; clone size: .; V gene: TRBV3-1; CDR3 DNA: TGTGCCAGCAGCCCCTTTCGGACAGGGGACTACGAGCAGTACTTC; CDR3 protein: CASSPFRTGDYEQYF
J gene: TRBJ2-7; D gene: .; clone size: once; V gene: TRBV28; CDR3 DNA: TGTGCCAGCAGTTTACAAAGCCACTACGAGCAGTACTTC; CDR3 protein: CASSLQSHYEQYF
J gene: TRBJ2-7; D gene: TRBD1; clone size: .; V gene: TRBV4-1; CDR3 DNA: TGCGCCAGCAGCCCCTGGGGACAGTCCTACGAGCAGTACTTC; CDR3 protein: CASSPWGQSYEQYF
J gene: TRBJ2-7; D gene: TRBD1; clone size: .; V gene: TRBV12-5; CDR3 DNA: TGTGCTAGTGCCCGGGACAGGGGCGCTTCCTACGAGCAGTACTTC; CDR3 protein: CASARDRGASYEQYF
J gene: TRBJ2-1; D gene: .; clone size: .; V gene: TRBV18; CDR3 DNA: TGTGCCACCATGCGGGCGGTTACCTACAATGAGCAGTTCTTC; CDR3 protein: CATMRAVTYNEQFF
J gene: TRBJ2-7; D gene: TRBD1; clone size: .; V gene: TRBV9; CDR3 DNA: TGTGCTCACGGGACAGTCTTCTCCTACGAGCAGTACTTC; CDR3 protein: CAHGTVFSYEQYF
J gene: TRBJ2-3; D gene: TRBD1; clone size: .; V gene: TRBV4-3; CDR3 DNA: TGCGCCAGCAGCCAAGATAGTGGGACAGCTTCAGATACGCAGTATTTT; CDR3 protein: CASSQDSGTASDTQYF
J gene: TRBJ2-7; D gene: .; clone size: .; V gene: TRBV29-1; CDR3 DNA: TGCAGCGTTGGATTGGGGGCGTGGGACGAGCAGTACTTC; CDR3 protein: CSVGLGAWDEQYF
J gene: TRBJ1-5; D gene: .; clone size: .; V gene: TRBV4-3; CDR3 DNA: TGCGCCAGCAGCCAAGGGGCAGGGAATCAGCCCCAGCATTTT; CDR3 protein: CASSQGAGNQPQHF
J gene: TRBJ2-7; D gene: .; clone size: .; V gene: TRBV4-3; CDR3 DNA: TGCGCCAGCAGCCTCCGTGGTGGCGAGCAGTACTTC; CDR3 protein: CASSLRGGEQYF
J gene: TRBJ2-3; D gene: .; clone size: .; V gene: TRBV20-1; CDR3 DNA: TGCAGTGCTAGTTTTTTGGGTCGTCTTGGCACAGATACGCAGTATTTT; CDR3 protein: CSASFLGRLGTDTQYF
J gene: TRBJ2-5; D gene: .; clone size: .; V gene: TRBV14; CDR3 DNA: TGTGCCAGCAGCCAAGATTACGAGACCCAGTACTTC; CDR3 protein: CASSQDYETQYF
J gene: TRBJ2-1; D gene: .; clone size: .; V gene: TRBV29-1; CDR3 DNA: TGCAGCGTTGGCTGGGGGATGGAGGAGCAGTTCTTC; CDR3 protein: CSVGWGMEEQFF
J gene: TRBJ2-4; D gene: TRBD1; clone size: .; V gene: TRBV28; CDR3 DNA: TGTGCCAGCGGATCAGCGACAGGGGCGGCCAAAAACATTCAGTACTTC; CDR3 protein: CASGSATGAAKNIQYF
J gene: TRBJ1-1; D gene: .; clone size: .; V gene: TRBV3-1; CDR3 DNA: TGTGCCAGCAGCCCGGGGGGGTCGGACACTGAAGCTTTCTTT; CDR3 protein: CASSPGGSDTEAFF
J gene: TRBJ2-6; D gene: .; clone size: .; V gene: TRBV3-1; CDR3 DNA: TGTGCCAGCAGCCAAGGGGGCAGGGCTGGGGCCAACGTCCTGACTTTC; CDR3 protein: CASSQGGRAGANVLTF
J gene: TRBJ1-1; D gene: .; clone size: .; V gene: TRBV25-1; CDR3 DNA: TGTGCCAGCAGATGGGGTTTTCTAGCTTTCTTT; CDR3 protein: CASRWGFLAFF
J gene: TRBJ2-2; D gene: TRBD2; clone size: .; V gene: TRBV20-1; CDR3 DNA: TGCAGTGCACTGCTAGCGGGAGGTGCCGGGGAGCTGTTTTTT; CDR3 protein: CSALLAGGAGELFF
J gene: TRBJ2-3; D gene: .; clone size: .; V gene: TRBV30; CDR3 DNA: TGTGCCTGGGTGCGGGAAGGGAGCGCAGATACGCAGTATTTT; CDR3 protein: CAWVREGSADTQYF
J gene: TRBJ1-1; D gene: TRBD1; clone size: .; V gene: TRBV18; CDR3 DNA: TGTGCCAGCTCACCGGACAGGGCCAGAACTGAAGCTTTCTTT; CDR3 protein: CASSPDRARTEAFF
J gene: TRBJ1-1; D gene: .; clone size: .; V gene: TRBV30; CDR3 DNA: TGTGCCTGGAGGGAGACTCAGAACACTGAAGCTTTCTTT; CDR3 protein: CAWRETQNTEAFF
J gene: TRBJ2-3; D gene: .; clone size: once; V gene: TRBV6-2/TRBV6-3; CDR3 DNA: TGTGCCAGCAGTTACCCTAGAGGGGGCACAGATACGCAGTATTTT; CDR3 protein: CASSYPRGGTDTQYF
J gene: TRBJ2-5; D gene: .; clone size: once; V gene: TRBV20-1; CDR3 DNA: TGCAGTGCTAGGGGATTGGAGACCCAGTACTTC; CDR3 protein: CSARGLETQYF
J gene: TRBJ1-1; D gene: .; clone size: .; V gene: TRBV15; CDR3 DNA: TGTGCCACCAGCAGAGAACCACTCATCAGGGGCACTGAAGCTTTCTTT; CDR3 protein: CATSREPLIRGTEAFF
J gene: TRBJ2-6; D gene: .; clone size: .; V gene: TRBV7-3; CDR3 DNA: TGTGCCAGCAGTACCTCTGGGGCCAACGTCCTGACTTTC; CDR3 protein: CASSTSGANVLTF
J gene: TRBJ1-5; D gene: .; clone size: .; V gene: TRBV12-3/TRBV12-4; CDR3 DNA: TGTGCCAGCAGTAACAATCAGCCCCAGCATTTT; CDR3 protein: CASSNNQPQHF
J gene: TRBJ1-3; D gene: .; clone size: .; V gene: TRBV29-1; CDR3 DNA: TGCAGCGTTGAAGATCGGCAGGGTGGGGGAAACACCATATATTTT; CDR3 protein: CSVEDRQGGGNTIYF
J gene: TRBJ1-1; D gene: .; clone size: .; V gene: TRBV19; CDR3 DNA: TGTGCCAGTAGTAAGACAGGGAACACTGAAGCTTTCTTT; CDR3 protein: CASSKTGNTEAFF
J gene: TRBJ1-1; D gene: .; clone size: .; V gene: TRBV29-1; CDR3 DNA: TGCAGCGTTGGGCCTCGACAAGAAAACACTGAAGCTTTCTTT; CDR3 protein: CSVGPRQENTEAFF
J gene: TRBJ1-1; D gene: TRBD1; clone size: .; V gene: TRBV30; CDR3 DNA: TGTGCCTGGGGGACAGGGGAAGCTTTCTTT; CDR3 protein: CAWGTGEAFF
J gene: TRBJ2-4; D gene: .; clone size: .; V gene: TRBV21-1; CDR3 DNA: TGTGCCAGCAGCAAAGGAGAGACAAGTATCAAAAACATTCAGTACTTC; CDR3 protein: CASSKGETSIKNIQYF
J gene: TRBJ1-2; D gene: TRBD1; clone size: .; V gene: TRBV28; CDR3 DNA: TGTGCCAGCACCCTGGGGGACAGATTCTATGGCTACACCTTC; CDR3 protein: CASTLGDRFYGYTF
J gene: TRBJ2-2; D gene: TRBD2; clone size: few; V gene: TRBV7-3; CDR3 DNA: TGTGCCAGCAGCTTATCCAGCGGGAGGCCGAACACCGGGGAGCTGTTTTTT; CDR3 protein: CASSLSSGRPNTGELFF
J gene: TRBJ2-7; D gene: TRBD1; clone size: .; V gene: TRBV20-1; CDR3 DNA: TGCAGTGCTACCAGGGGGCAAGGGGAGCAGTACTTC; CDR3 protein: CSATRGQGEQYF
J gene: TRBJ1-3; D gene: .; clone size: .; V gene: TRBV30; CDR3 DNA: TGTGCCTGGAACGGGGGGTACTCTGGAAACACCATATATTTT; CDR3 protein: CAWNGGYSGNTIYF
J gene: TRBJ2-3; D gene: TRBD1; clone size: few; V gene: TRBV3-1; CDR3 DNA: TGTGCCAGCAGCCAGGACAGGAGCACAGATACGCAGTATTTT; CDR3 protein: CASSQDRSTDTQYF
J gene: TRBJ2-7; D gene: .; clone size: .; V gene: TRBV9; CDR3 DNA: TGTGCCAGCAGCGTAGAACCCAGGGCCCCCTACGAGCAGTACTTC; CDR3 protein: CASSVEPRAPYEQYF
J gene: TRBJ2-3; D gene: .; clone size: .; V gene: TRBV3-1; CDR3 DNA: TGTGCCAGCAGCCAAGCCTTCACAGATACGCAGTATTTT; CDR3 protein: CASSQAFTDTQYF
J gene: TRBJ1-4; D gene: .; clone size: once; V gene: TRBV18; CDR3 DNA: TGTGCCAGCTCAATCGGTTCTCCGGTAAAACTGTTTTTT; CDR3 protein: CASSIGSPVKLFF
J gene: TRBJ2-2; D gene: .; clone size: .; V gene: TRBV15; CDR3 DNA: TGTGCCACCAGCAGACCCGACACCGGGGAGCTGTTTTTT; CDR3 protein: CATSRPDTGELFF
J gene: TRBJ1-1; D gene: TRBD1; clone size: .; V gene: TRBV7-3; CDR3 DNA: TGTGCCAGCCAAGCCACAGGGGCCACTGAAGCTTTCTTT; CDR3 protein: CASQATGATEAFF
J gene: TRBJ2-1; D gene: TRBD2; clone size: .; V gene: TRBV12-3/TRBV12-4; CDR3 DNA: TGTGCCAGCACCATTAGCGGGAGCTCCTACAATGAGCAGTTCTTC; CDR3 protein: CASTISGSSYNEQFF
J gene: TRBJ2-3; D gene: .; clone size: .; V gene: TRBV29-1; CDR3 DNA: TGCAGCGTTGCTGGGGGCACAGATACGCAGTATTTT; CDR3 protein: CSVAGGTDTQYF
J gene: TRBJ2-5; D gene: TRBD1; clone size: .; V gene: TRBV7-2; CDR3 DNA: TGTGCCAGCAGCTTTTTGTGGGGACAGCAAGAGACCCAGTACTTC; CDR3 protein: CASSFLWGQQETQYF
J gene: TRBJ2-5; D gene: .; clone size: .; V gene: TRBV5-1; CDR3 DNA: TGCGCCAGCAGCTGGGGGACGGTGGACTTACAAGAGACCCAGTACTTC; CDR3 protein: CASSWGTVDLQETQYF
J gene: TRBJ1-2; D gene: .; clone size: .; V gene: TRBV20-1; CDR3 DNA: TGCAGTGCCGCCCTCGACAGAGATGGCTACACCTTC; CDR3 protein: CSAALDRDGYTF
J gene: TRBJ1-5; D gene: .; clone size: .; V gene: TRBV27; CDR3 DNA: TGTGCCAGCAGTTTGTGGGGAAATCAGCCCCAGCATTTT; CDR3 protein: CASSLWGNQPQHF
J gene: TRBJ1-5; D gene: TRBD1; clone size: .; V gene: TRBV30; CDR3 DNA: TGTGCCTGGAGCGTTGGGCGGACAGGGGGAAATCAGCCCCAGCATTTT; CDR3 protein: CAWSVGRTGGNQPQHF
J gene: TRBJ2-2; D gene: .; clone size: .; V gene: TRBV5-4; CDR3 DNA: TGTGCCAGCAGCTTGGGGCCAGGGGAGACTACCGGGGAGCTGTTTTTT; CDR3 protein: CASSLGPGETTGELFF